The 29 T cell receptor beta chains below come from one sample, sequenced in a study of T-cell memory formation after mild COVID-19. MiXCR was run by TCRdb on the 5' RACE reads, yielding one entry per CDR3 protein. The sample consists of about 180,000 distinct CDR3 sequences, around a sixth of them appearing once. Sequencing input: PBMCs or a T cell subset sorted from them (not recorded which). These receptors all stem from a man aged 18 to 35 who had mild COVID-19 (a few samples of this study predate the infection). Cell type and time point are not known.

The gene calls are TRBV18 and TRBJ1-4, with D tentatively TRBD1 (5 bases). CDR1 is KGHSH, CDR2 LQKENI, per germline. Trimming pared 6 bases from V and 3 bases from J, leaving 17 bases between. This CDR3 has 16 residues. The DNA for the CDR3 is TGTGCCAGCTCTCGCGGGGCTCCGACGGCTAATGAAAAACTGTTTTTT. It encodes CASSRGAPTANEKLFF.

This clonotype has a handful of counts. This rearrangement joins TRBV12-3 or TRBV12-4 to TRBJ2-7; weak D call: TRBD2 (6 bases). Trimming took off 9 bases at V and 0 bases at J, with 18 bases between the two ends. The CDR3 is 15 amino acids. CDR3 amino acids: CASGVGATSSYEQYF. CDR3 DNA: TGTGCCAGTGGGGTAGGGGCGACTAGCTCCTACGAGCAGTACTTC.

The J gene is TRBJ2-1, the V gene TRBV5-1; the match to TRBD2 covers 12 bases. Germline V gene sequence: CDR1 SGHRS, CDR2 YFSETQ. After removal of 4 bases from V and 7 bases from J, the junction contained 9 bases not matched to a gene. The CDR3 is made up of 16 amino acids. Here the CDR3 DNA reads TGCGCCAGCAGCGTCCGACTAGCGGGGGCGGGGAATGAGCAGTTCTTC. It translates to CASSVRLAGAGNEQFF. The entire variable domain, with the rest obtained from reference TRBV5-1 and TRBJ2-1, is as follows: KAGVTQTPRYLIKTRGQQVTLSCSPISGHRSVSWYQQTPGQGLQFLFEYFSETQRNKGNFPGRFSGRQFSNSRSEMNVSTLELGDSALYLCASSVRLAGAGNEQFFGPGTRLTVL.

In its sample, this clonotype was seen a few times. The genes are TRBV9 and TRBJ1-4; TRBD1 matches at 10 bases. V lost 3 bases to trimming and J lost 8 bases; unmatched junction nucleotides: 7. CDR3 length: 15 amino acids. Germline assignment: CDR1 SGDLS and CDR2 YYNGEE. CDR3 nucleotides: TGTGCCAGCAGCGGGGGACAGGGGCGTTGGGAAAAACTGTTTTTT. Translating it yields CASSGGQGRWEKLFF.

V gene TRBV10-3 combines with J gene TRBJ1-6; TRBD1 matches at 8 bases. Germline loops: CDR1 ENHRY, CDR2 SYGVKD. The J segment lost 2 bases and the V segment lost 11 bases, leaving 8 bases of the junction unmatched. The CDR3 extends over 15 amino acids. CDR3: CAVLSGQAYNSPLHF. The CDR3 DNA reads TGTGCCGTCCTCTCGGGACAGGCCTATAATTCACCCCTCCACTTT.

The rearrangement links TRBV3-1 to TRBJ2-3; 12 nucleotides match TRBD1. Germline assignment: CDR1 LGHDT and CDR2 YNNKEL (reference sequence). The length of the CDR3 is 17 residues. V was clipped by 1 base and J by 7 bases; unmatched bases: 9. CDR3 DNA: TGTGCCAGCAGCCAAGGCTTGCCGGGACAGGGGGCTTATACGCAGTATTTT. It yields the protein CASSQGLPGQGAYTQYF.

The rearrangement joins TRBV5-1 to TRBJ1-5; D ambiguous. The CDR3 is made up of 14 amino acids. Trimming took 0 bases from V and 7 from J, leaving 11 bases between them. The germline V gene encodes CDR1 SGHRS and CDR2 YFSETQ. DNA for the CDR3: TGCGCCAGCAGCTTGGGCCCCTTGGGGCAGCCCCAGCATTTT. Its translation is CASSLGPLGQPQHF.

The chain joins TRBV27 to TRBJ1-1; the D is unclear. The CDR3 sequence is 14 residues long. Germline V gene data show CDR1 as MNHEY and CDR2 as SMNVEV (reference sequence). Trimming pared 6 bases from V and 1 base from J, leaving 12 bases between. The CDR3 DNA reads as TGTGCCAGCAGCCGCGCCGAGGGGAACACTGAAGCTTTCTTT. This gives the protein CASSRAEGNTEAFF.

The CDR3 sequence: CASSQEGTSGEETQYF. The DNA for the CDR3 is TGTGCCAGCAGCCAAGAGGGGACTAGCGGGGAAGAGACCCAGTACTTC. The chain uses TRBV4-2 and TRBJ2-5; 13 positions match TRBD2. V was clipped by 0 bases and J by 3 bases; unmatched bases: 1. Germline lookup yields CDR1 LGHNA and CDR2 YNFKEQ. There are 16 residues in the CDR3.

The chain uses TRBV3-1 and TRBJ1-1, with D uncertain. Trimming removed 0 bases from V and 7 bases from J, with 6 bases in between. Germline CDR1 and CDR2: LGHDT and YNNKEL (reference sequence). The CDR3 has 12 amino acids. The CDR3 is CASSQEGYEAFF. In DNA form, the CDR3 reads TGTGCCAGCAGCCAAGAGGGTTATGAAGCTTTCTTT. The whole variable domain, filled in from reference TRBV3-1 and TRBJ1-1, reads DTAVSQTPKYLVTQMGNDKSIKCEQNLGHDTMYWYKQDSKKFLKIMFSYNNKELIINETVPNRFSPKSPDKAHLNLHINSLELGDSAVYFCASSQEGYEAFFGQGTRLTVV.

The CDR3 loop reads CASSVGGRANTEAFF. CDR3 sequence (DNA): TGTGCCAGCAGCGTAGGCGGCAGGGCGAACACTGAAGCTTTCTTT. The rearrangement joins TRBV9 to TRBJ1-1; tentatively, D is TRBD1 (5 bases). The CDR3 is 15 amino acids. CDR1 and CDR2 from the germline V gene are SGDLS and YYNGEE. Trimming stripped 0 bases from V and 1 base from J, with 10 bases between.

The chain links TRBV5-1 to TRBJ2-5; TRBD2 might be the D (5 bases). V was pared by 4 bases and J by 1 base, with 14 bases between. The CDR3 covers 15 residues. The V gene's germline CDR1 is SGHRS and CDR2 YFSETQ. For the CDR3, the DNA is TGCGCCAGCAGCCACCTTGAGAGGGTCCAAGAGACCCAGTACTTC. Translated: CASSHLERVQETQYF.

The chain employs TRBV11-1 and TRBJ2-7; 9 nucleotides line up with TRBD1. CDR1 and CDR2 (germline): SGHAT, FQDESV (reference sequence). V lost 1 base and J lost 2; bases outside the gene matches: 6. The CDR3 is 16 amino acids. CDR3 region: CASSLDGTGTPYEQYV. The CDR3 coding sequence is TGTGCCAGCAGCTTAGACGGGACAGGGACACCCTACGAGCAGTACGTC.

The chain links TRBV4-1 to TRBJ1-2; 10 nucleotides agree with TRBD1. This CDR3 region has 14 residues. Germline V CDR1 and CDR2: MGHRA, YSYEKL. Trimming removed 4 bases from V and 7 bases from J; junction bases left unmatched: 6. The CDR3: CASSPGQGYSGYTF. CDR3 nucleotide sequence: TGCGCCAGCAGCCCGGGACAGGGGTATAGTGGCTACACCTTC.

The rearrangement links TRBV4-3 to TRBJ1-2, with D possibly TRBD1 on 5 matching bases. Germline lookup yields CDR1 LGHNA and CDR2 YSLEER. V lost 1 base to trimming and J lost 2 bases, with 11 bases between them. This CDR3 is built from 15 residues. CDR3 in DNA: TGCGCCAGCAGCCAAGGTCCGGGACCCAACTATGGCTACACCTTC. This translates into CASSQGPGPNYGYTF.

The CDR3 spells CASRLGSSYNEQFF. The CDR3 nucleotides read TGTGCCAGCCGATTGGGAAGCTCCTACAATGAGCAGTTCTTC. V and J are TRBV5-6 and TRBJ2-1; D gene unclear. V lost 7 bases, J lost 0 bases, and 11 bases lay in between. CDR3 length: 14 residues. Germline assignment: CDR1 SGHDT and CDR2 YYEEEE.

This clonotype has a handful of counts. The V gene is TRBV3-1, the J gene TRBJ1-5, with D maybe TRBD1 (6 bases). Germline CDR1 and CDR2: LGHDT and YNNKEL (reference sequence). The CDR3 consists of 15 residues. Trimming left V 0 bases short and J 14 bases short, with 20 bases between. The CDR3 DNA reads TGTGCCAGCAGCCAAGATTCATCTTGGGACACTCATAAGCATTTT. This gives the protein CASSQDSSWDTHKHF.

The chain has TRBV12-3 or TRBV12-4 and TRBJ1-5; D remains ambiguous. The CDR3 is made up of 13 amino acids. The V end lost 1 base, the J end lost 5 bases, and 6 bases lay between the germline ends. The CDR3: CASSLVGYQPQHF. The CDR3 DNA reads TGTGCCAGCAGTTTAGTAGGTTATCAGCCCCAGCATTTT.

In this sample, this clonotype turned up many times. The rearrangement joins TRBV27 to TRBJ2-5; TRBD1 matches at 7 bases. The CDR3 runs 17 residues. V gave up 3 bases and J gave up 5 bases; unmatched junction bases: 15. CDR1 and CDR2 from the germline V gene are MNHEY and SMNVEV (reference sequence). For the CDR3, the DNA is TGTGCCAGCAGTTTCCTCGGGACAGCCTCCCGAGAGGAGACCCAGTACTTC. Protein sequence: CASSFLGTASREETQYF.

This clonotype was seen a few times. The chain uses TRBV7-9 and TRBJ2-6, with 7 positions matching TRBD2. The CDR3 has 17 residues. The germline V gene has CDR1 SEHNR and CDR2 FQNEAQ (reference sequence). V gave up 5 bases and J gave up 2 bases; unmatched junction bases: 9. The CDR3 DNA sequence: TGTGCCAGCAGCCACTGGGGGGGAGGCACTGGGGCCAACGTCCTGACTTTC. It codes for CASSHWGGGTGANVLTF. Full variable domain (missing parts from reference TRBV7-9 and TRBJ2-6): DTGVSQNPRHKITKRGQNVTFRCDPISEHNRLYWYRQTLGQGPEFLTYFQNEAQLEKSRLLSDRFSAERPKGSFSTLEIQRTEQGDSAMYLCASSHWGGGTGANVLTFGAGSRLTVL.

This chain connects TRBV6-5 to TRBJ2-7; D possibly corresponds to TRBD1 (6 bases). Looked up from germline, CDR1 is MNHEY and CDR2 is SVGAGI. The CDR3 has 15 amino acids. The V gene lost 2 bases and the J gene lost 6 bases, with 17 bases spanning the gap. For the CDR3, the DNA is TGTGCCAGCAGTTACGCCGGTGGCAGGGGAGTCGAGCAGTACGTC. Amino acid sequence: CASSYAGGRGVEQYV.

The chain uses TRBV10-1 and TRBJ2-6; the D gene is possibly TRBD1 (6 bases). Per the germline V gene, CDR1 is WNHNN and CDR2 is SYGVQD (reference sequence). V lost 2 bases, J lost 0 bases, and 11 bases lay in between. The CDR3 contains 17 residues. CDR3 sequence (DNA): TGCGCCAGCAGTGAGGGCCAGGGGAACTCTGGGGCCAACGTCCTGACTTTC. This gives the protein CASSEGQGNSGANVLTF.

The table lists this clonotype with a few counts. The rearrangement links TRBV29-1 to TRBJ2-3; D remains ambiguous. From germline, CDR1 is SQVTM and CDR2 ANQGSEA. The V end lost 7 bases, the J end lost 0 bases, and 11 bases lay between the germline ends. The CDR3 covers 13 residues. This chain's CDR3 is CSAPEVSTDTQYF. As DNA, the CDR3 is TGCAGCGCCCCTGAGGTTAGCACAGATACGCAGTATTTT.

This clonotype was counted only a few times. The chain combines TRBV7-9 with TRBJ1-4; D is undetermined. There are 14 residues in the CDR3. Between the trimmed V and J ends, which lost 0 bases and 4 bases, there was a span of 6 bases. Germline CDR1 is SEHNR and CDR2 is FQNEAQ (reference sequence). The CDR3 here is CASSLAALNEKLFF. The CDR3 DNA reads TGTGCCAGCAGCTTAGCGGCTCTTAATGAAAAACTGTTTTTT.

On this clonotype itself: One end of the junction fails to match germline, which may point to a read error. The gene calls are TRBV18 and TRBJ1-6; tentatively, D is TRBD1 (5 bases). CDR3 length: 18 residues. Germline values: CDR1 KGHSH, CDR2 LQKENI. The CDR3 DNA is TGTGCCAGCTCACCAGCCTCTGGGGGAGATGGGGGTAATTCACCCCTCCAATTT. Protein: CASSPASGGDGGNSPLQF.

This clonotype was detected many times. CDR3 bases: TGCGCCAGCAGCAATCAGGGATCGGAGACCCAGTACTTC. Protein: CASSNQGSETQYF. This chain connects TRBV5-1 to TRBJ2-5; D is perhaps TRBD1 (5 bases). This CDR3 region has 13 residues. V lost 4 bases, J lost 5 bases, and 12 bases lay in between. Looked up from germline, CDR1 is SGHRS and CDR2 is YFSETQ.

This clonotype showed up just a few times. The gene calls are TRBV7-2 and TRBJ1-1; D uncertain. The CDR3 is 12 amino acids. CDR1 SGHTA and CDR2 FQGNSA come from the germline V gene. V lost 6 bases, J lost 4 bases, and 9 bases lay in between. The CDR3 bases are TGTGCCAGCAGGCCTTATGGCACTGAAGCTTTCTTT. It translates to CASRPYGTEAFF.

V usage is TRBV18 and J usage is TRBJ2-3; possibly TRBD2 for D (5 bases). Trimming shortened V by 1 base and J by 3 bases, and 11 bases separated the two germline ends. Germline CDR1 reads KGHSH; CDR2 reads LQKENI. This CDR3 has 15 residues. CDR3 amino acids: CASSPRTGGTDTQYF. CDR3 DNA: TGTGCCAGCTCACCACGGACTGGTGGGACAGATACGCAGTATTTT.

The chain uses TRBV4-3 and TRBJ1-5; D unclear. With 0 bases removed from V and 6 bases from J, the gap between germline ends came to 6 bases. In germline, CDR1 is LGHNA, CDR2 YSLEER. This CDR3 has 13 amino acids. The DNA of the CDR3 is TGCGCCAGCAGCCAAGAAGTGGGTCAGCCCCAGCATTTT. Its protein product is CASSQEVGQPQHF.